One sample yielded the 8 T cell receptor beta chains listed below, sequenced in a study of CD8 T cells in ankylosing spondylitis. TCRdb re-called the 5' RACE reads with MiXCR, one entry per CDR3 protein. This table has approximately 100,000 distinct CDR3 sequences, around 24% appearing once. Sequencing was performed on synovial fluid, either unsorted or a sorted T cell fraction (not recorded which). The source of these receptors is a male donor with ankylosing spondylitis.

This clonotype has at least ten counts. CDR3 sequence (DNA): TGTGCCAGCAGTTTTCAGGGGGGCACAGATACGCAGTATTTT. This sequence encodes CASSFQGGTDTQYF. The rearrangement joins TRBV12-3 or TRBV12-4 to TRBJ2-3, with 7 nucleotides matching TRBD1. V shed 3 bases, J shed 1 base, and the junction held 1 base outside the gene matches. This CDR3 has 14 residues.

This clonotype was found many times. The V and J genes are TRBV7-8 and TRBJ2-1; D unclear. This CDR3 region has 13 residues. The ends were cut back, 5 bases at V and 12 bases at J, with 17 bases in the middle. CDR1 is SGHVS and CDR2 is FQNEAQ in the germline V gene. The CDR3 reads CASSKGPDDWQFF. In DNA, the CDR3 is TGTGCCAGCAGCAAAGGACCCGACGACTGGCAGTTCTTC.

This clonotype has at least ten counts. The genes are TRBV7-2 and TRBJ1-6; D unclear. Deletions cut 5 bases from V and 9 bases from J, with 14 bases between. The germline gives CDR1 SGHTA, CDR2 FQGNSA. The CDR3 loop spans 14 amino acids. The CDR3 nucleotides read TGTGCCAGCAGCAACAGAATCCGAGGTTCACCCCTCCACTTT. This codes for CASSNRIRGSPLHF.

This clonotype occurred many times. The chain has TRBV11-2 and TRBJ2-1, with D tentatively TRBD1 or TRBD2 (5 bases each). This CDR3 contains 15 residues. V was shortened by 0 bases and J by 8 bases, with 14 bases between the two germline ends. Germline V CDR1 and CDR2: SGHAT, FQNNGV. CDR3 region: CASSLESREMDEQFF. Written as DNA, the CDR3 is TGTGCCAGCAGCTTAGAGAGCAGGGAGATGGATGAGCAGTTCTTC. The full variable domain, in which reference TRBV11-2 and TRBJ2-1 provide the parts outside the CDR3, is EAGVAQSPRYKIIEKRQSVAFWCNPISGHATLYWYQQILGQGPKLLIQFQNNGVVDDSQLPKDRFSAERLKGVDSTLKIQPAKLEDSAVYLCASSLESREMDEQFFGPGTRLTVL.

V usage is TRBV20-1 and J usage is TRBJ2-7; D is uncertain. CDR1 DFQATT and CDR2 SNEGSKA come from the germline V gene (reference sequence). Trimming cost V 3 bases and J 2 bases, with 5 bases left between them. The CDR3 sequence is 11 residues long. DNA for the CDR3: TGCAGTGCTAGGGACCCCTACGAGCAGTACTTC. It translates to CSARDPYEQYF.

This chain connects TRBV6-1 to TRBJ2-3; D may be TRBD1 (6 bases). Trimming took 3 bases from V and 3 from J, leaving 13 bases between them. The CDR3 consists of 15 residues. The germline V gene has CDR1 MNHNS and CDR2 SASEGT. CDR3 bases: TGTGCCAGCAGTGAGCAACAGGGCTGGACAGATACGCAGTATTTT. Its translation is CASSEQQGWTDTQYF.

This clonotype was counted a few times. This chain connects TRBV5-1 to TRBJ2-3, with 9 bases aligning to TRBD1. The CDR3 runs to 15 residues. Germline V CDR1 and CDR2: SGHRS, YFSETQ. Trimming took 7 bases from V and 3 from J; bases not matched to a gene: 9. This CDR3 is CASGAGQGRTDTQYF. The CDR3 DNA reads as TGCGCCAGCGGCGCGGGACAGGGCCGTACAGATACGCAGTATTTT. The full variable domain, its missing parts supplied by reference TRBV5-1 and TRBJ2-3, is KAGVTQTPRYLIKTRGQQVTLSCSPISGHRSVSWYQQTPGQGLQFLFEYFSETQRNKGNFPGRFSGRQFSNSRSEMNVSTLELGDSALYLCASGAGQGRTDTQYFGPGTRLTVL.

The genes are TRBV19 and TRBJ1-5; tentative D call: TRBD1 (6 bases). The CDR3 sequence is 14 residues long. The V end was cut by 7 bases, the J end by 4 bases, with 14 bases between. Germline CDR1 is LNHDA and CDR2 is SQIVND (reference sequence). The CDR3 spells CASTLDSVNQPQHF. The CDR3 bases are TGTGCCAGTACCCTGGACAGCGTGAATCAGCCCCAGCATTTT. Complete variable domain (other parts from reference TRBV19 and TRBJ1-5): DGGITQSPKYLFRKEGQNVTLSCEQNLNHDAMYWYRQDPGQGLRLIYYSQIVNDFQKGDIAEGYSVSREKKESFPLTVTSAQKNPTAFYLCASTLDSVNQPQHFGDGTRLSIL.